This entry concerns a single TCR beta chain. Which antigen it targets is not known. Base qualities are not recorded, but no much larger clone differs from it by a single base. Library preparation was by the immunoSEQ multiplex PCR assay. For the multiplex PCR, a mixture combining 60 forward primers for TCR Vbeta segments and 13 reverse primers for TCR Jbeta segments was used. The CDR3 region of rearranged TCR beta genes was amplified from genomic DNA by a multiplex PCR assay. The amplified TCR beta libraries were sequenced on the Illumina HiSeq System as 87-base-pair reads. The published analysis was carried out like this. Across the 640 or so repertoires, a later analysis counted about 81 million unique TCR beta chains, 9.5 million to 13 million of which were shared by at least two donors. To remove PCR and sequencing errors, raw reads were error-corrected and collapsed into unique sequences using a nearest-neighbor algorithm that merged closely related sequences. Alignment of CDR3 sequences to IMGT reference sequences was used to assign V, D and J gene segments. Each retained sequence needed at least a six-nucleotide match to both a V gene segment and a J gene segment. Rearrangements were classified as productive when the CDR3 lacked stop codons and remained in frame with V and J, and all other rearrangements were classified as non-productive. Following IMGT convention, CDR3 was defined as the stretch from the second conserved V-encoded cysteine up to the conserved J-encoded phenylalanine. Sequences without an unambiguous match to a single V gene segment were excluded from the earlier analysis of approximately 600 of the donors. In an earlier analysis of almost 600 of the donors, a V segment was called functional when productive rearrangements were above 56.7%, and segregating when the standard deviation between donors exceeded 5%. A statistical classification framework was built to diagnose cytomegalovirus status from the catalog of TCR beta chain sequences. In a later analysis, V and J genes were assigned by comparing TCR nucleotide sequences against IMGT/GENE-DB human TR gene sequences. Using the TCRdist pipeline, a later analysis assigned CDR3 sequences along with most-parsimonious VDJ recombination scenarios. In a later analysis, each TCR beta chain was defined by its CDR3 amino acid sequence together with its V-gene family, and reads without a unique V-gene family were excluded. A later analysis removed 592 highly shared, low-generation-probability nucleotide sequences to deal with suspected cross-contamination and a sequencing artifact. A later analysis calculated a clonal expansion index for each public chain from normalized within-repertoire ranks of inferred template counts. Generation probabilities in a later analysis came from a VDJ recombination model fitted to out-of-frame rearrangements, and those results were checked against IGoR. A later analysis scored TCR-TCR, TCR-HLA and TCR-CMV co-occurrence with hypergeometric tests, applying a repertoire-size bias correction to TCR pairs. To estimate false discovery rates, a later analysis permuted the HLA or CMV assignments 20 times. In a later analysis, co-occurring TCRs were grouped using DBSCAN, with TCRdist sequence similarity added in when clustering inside HLA-allele-positive subsets. For co-occurrence clustering, repertoires with fewer than 30,000 or more than 120,000 public chains were excluded, along with a handful of repertoires with anomalous nucleotide sharing. The source is immuneACCESS, and TCRdb retained only in-frame sequences with V and J called. Part of the clones is not carried over; for the studies checked, unresolved V genes explain less than half of this, and the remainder is unexplained. V and J calls and clone size are as listed in that table; D and trimming were resolved from the DNA. This sample holds about 150,000 clones; about 76% were observed only once. Of the sample, roughly 3.6% is held by the ten largest clones.

This sample was taken from a study of cytomegalovirus exposure and HLA in healthy donors (dated by TCRdb to 2016 to 2017). About the full investigation: In an earlier analysis of 450 to 750 of the donors, 250 to 350 Gb of sequence data and 95 million to 130 million unique TCR beta sequences from about 190 million T cells were reported. An early release covering approximately 600 HLA-typed donors comprised roughly 300 gigabases of sequencing data and 85 million or so unique TCR sequences. The genetic ancestry cluster associated with self-reported Caucasian donors included approximately 85% of the roughly 380 genotyped donors. The study aimed to test whether cataloging public T cell receptors could reveal signatures of past pathogen exposure. The study profiled the T cell repertoires of around 700 subjects by immunosequencing and related them to cytomegalovirus serostatus. Besides the first cohort of more than 650 subjects, a separate validation cohort made up of about 120 different subjects was used. To predict cytomegalovirus infection status, the study combined high-throughput TCR immunosequencing, statistical association of individual TCRs with disease status, and machine learning. To study patterns of TCR occurrence, a later analysis re-analyzed previously published TCR beta repertoires from several hundred donors and added high-resolution HLA genotyping. Rather than using new phenotypic data, the later analysis identified candidate immune exposures from TCR beta sequences and from how often those sequences occurred across donors. In an earlier analysis of a few hundred of the donors, high-throughput TCR beta sequencing was used to judge whether each TCR beta V gene segment behaved as functional or pseudogenic. Alongside the repertoire data, information on donor age, sex, ethnicity and CMV serostatus was compiled. In a later genetic analysis, genome-wide SNP genotypes for about three fifths of the 666 donors were used, and that subset was treated as a discovery cohort. Every repertoire in the discovery cohort had been generated on one and the same sequencing platform. HLA typing included class I and class II loci at four-digit resolution. Typing coverage varied by locus: roughly 620-640 donors for A, B, C, DRB1 and DQB1; roughly 520 for DQA1; over 600 for DPA1; roughly 450 for DPB1. Roughly 5 DR-DQ haplotypes were handled as single units for association and clustering because linkage in the cohort was strong. Among 398 genotyped donors of the cohort, an average of roughly 230,000 unique TCR beta nucleotide sequences was sequenced per donor, of which about 18% were non-productive. The study at large found these results: Correlated functional status among segregating V segments might be attributable to linkage disequilibrium, but an unknown experimental factor could not be ruled out. An earlier analysis of approximately 540 of the donors showed that most TCR beta V segments appeared in productive rearrangements either about 87% or about 30% of the time, which broadly matched IMGT annotations. The study listed over 150 TCR beta chains as associated with cytomegalovirus. Some 15 rarely observed V segments, including chromosome 9 orphons, were excluded from the earlier analysis of approximately 500 of the donors because counts were too low. The authors suggested that the approach could potentially be extended to other disease states and immunological phenotypes. A cluster of highly shared sequence variants was judged likely to represent a technical artifact of the sequencing pipeline. In this cohort, only TCR beta chains were sequenced, and detectable features were limited by the absence of alpha or paired-chain data. V-gene and J-gene trimming of TCR beta chains was associated with a missense DCLRE1C variant in a later genetic analysis, and the association was replicated in an independent cohort. CMV serostatus was the only immune exposure information available for the cohort. Assigning TCR associations to individual alleles was difficult when HLA alleles, especially DR and DQ, strongly co-occurred. A later analysis reported that several top co-occurrence clusters appeared linked to parvovirus B19, influenza, CMV and Epstein-Barr virus. Because HLA typing was missing for some donors at each locus, association tests included only the typed subset. At a false discovery rate of 0.05, a later analysis linked 16,000 or so TCR beta sequences to specific HLA alleles. Most TCR sequences were observed very rarely across donors, whereas some public TCRs were present in many individuals. Sequencing depth was assumed to be roughly uniform across donors in the presence/absence analyses, though that assumption may not hold. The 87-base-pair reads could not distinguish some IMGT-functional V segments, including TRBV6-2 and TRBV6-3, so those segments were excluded. Most CMV-associated TCR beta chains appeared to be HLA-restricted in a later analysis, and the HLA associations seemed to be driven largely by CMV exposure. According to a later genetic analysis, donors in an Asian-associated ancestry cluster had fewer N-insertions in productive TCRs than the approximately 700-donor mean. The classifier was reported to diagnose cytomegalovirus status with high specificity and sensitivity in both the original cohort and the validation cohort. In a later analysis, the rate of TCR association differed among HLA loci, with DRB1 alleles having the most associated TCRs and HLA-C alleles having the fewest. A further reported finding was that TCR beta sequences accurately predicted the HLA-A and HLA-B alleles for most subjects in the first cohort. A few of the identified cytomegalovirus-associated TCR beta chains were confirmed in vitro to be specific for cytomegalovirus antigens. In a later analysis, HLA-associated TCR beta chains showed more clonal expansion and lower generation probabilities than non-associated chains that were equally common.

The cohort consisted of more than 650 healthy bone marrow donors. All cohort members were sampled while nominally healthy, although unrecorded immune exposures were likely present. CMV serostatus was recorded as positive for about 300 and negative for about 50% of the roughly 700 cohort members, whereas no CMV serostatus was recorded for the donor in question. A peripheral blood sample was collected from each donor, and TCR beta sequencing was performed on peripheral blood mononuclear cells. Genomic DNA extraction from the blood cell samples was performed with the Qiagen DNeasy Blood Extraction Kit. The CDR3 sequence holds 16 residues, the cysteine and phenylalanine included. Only the CDR3 part of the read is kept: 48 bases, read in frame from the first base.

The chain uses TRBV21-1 and TRBJ2-7; TRBD1, the D gene given by the table, was not confirmed from the DNA. TRBV21-1 is listed as a pseudogene. Sequenced material: PBMCs. The source is a human donor in good health. The nucleotide sequence is TGTGCCAGCAGCAAAGTGTTCATCGACAGCTACTACGAGCAGTACTTC. Its amino acids are CASSKVFIDSYYEQYF.